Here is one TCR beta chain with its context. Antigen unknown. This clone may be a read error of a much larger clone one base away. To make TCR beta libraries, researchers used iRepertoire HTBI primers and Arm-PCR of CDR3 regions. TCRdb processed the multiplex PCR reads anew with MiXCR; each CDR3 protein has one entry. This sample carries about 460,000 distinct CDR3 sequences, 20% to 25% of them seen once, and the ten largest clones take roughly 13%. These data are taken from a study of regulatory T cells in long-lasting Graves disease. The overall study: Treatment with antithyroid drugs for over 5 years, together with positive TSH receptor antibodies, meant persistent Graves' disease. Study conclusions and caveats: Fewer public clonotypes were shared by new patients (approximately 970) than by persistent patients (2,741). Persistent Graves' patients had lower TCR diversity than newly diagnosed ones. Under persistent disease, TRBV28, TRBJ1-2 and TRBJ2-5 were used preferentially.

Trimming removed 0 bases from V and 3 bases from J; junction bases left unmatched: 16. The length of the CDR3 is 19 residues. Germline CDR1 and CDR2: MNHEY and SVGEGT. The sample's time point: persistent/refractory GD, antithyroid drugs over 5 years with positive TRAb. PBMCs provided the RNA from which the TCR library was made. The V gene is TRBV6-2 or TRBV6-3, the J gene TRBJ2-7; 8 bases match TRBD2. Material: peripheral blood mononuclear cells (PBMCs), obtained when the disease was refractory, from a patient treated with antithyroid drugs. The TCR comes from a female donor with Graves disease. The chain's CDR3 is CASSYSTPTRGRSFYEQYF. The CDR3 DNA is TGTGCCAGCAGTTACTCGACCCCGACCCGCGGGAGGTCCTTCTACGAGCAGTACTTC.